The present TCR beta chain was sequenced within a study of radiotherapy plus CTLA-4 blockade in lung cancer. Whole-study findings and limits: Radiotherapy plus ipilimumab was followed by expansion in blood of tumor-derived TCR clones.

Points on this clone: Its antigen is unknown.

Germline CDR1 LGHNA, CDR2 YSLEER. The V end lost 4 bases, the J end lost 1 base, and 7 bases lay between the germline ends. The CDR3 has 13 amino acids. Some clones are missing from TCRdb's copy, which holds only in-frame ones; the method was immunoSEQ multiplex PCR. Among about 31,000 clones listed, under 85% were seen once. The receptor was isolated from a human donor with non-small cell lung cancer whose response to radiotherapy plus ipilimumab could not be evaluated. The specimen was peripheral blood, collected from a patient treated with radiotherapy plus ipilimumab. The chain joins TRBV4-3 to TRBJ2-5; TRBD2 is a possible D gene (5 bases). CDR3 protein: CASSPDFQETQYF. In DNA form, the CDR3 reads TGCGCCAGCAGCCCGGACTTCCAAGAGACCCAGTACTTC.